The present TCR beta chain was sequenced within a study of cytomegalovirus exposure and HLA in healthy donors. Per germline, CDR1 SGHNT and CDR2 YENEEA. The CDR3 is made up of 16 amino acids. The trim removed 2 bases at V and 3 bases at J, leaving 10 bases unmatched. Repertoires were generated with immunoSEQ multiplex PCR, while TCRdb's copy carries only in-frame clones and drops some. The sample includes 120,000 or so clones, roughly 90% of them seen just once. The TCR comes from a woman between 18 and 29 years old in good health and CMV-seronegative. The rearrangement joins TRBV11-3 to TRBJ2-7; TRBD2 matches at 7 bases. Sequencing used PBMCs. As DNA, the CDR3 is TGTGCCAGCAGCTTAATTCGGCTAGCGGAGATCTACGAGCAGTACTTC. Its protein product is CASSLIRLAEIYEQYF. Full variable domain (outside the CDR3, taken from reference TRBV11-3 and TRBJ2-7): EAGVVQSPRYKIIEKKQPVAFWCNPISGHNTLYWYLQNLGQGPELLIRYENEEAVDDSQLPKDRFSAERLKGVDSTLKIQPAELGDSAVYLCASSLIRLAEIYEQYFGPGTRLTVT.